Listed here are 22 T cell receptor beta chains from one sample, sequenced in a study of shared clonotypes between healthy human individuals. Naive CD8 isolation took CD45RO-negative cells positively selected for CCR7 and excluded terminally differentiated effector memory CD45RA+ cells. The repertoire was sequenced with immunoSEQ multiplex PCR; TCRdb's copy has only in-frame clones and lacks some. Of hundreds of thousands of clones listed, around 90% are singletons. Sequencing was carried out using naive CD8+ T cells sorted from blood. The origin of the receptors is a man aged 25-45 years in good health.

The J gene is TRBJ2-3, the V gene TRBV9, with 12 nucleotides matching TRBD1. Germline CDR1 is SGDLS and CDR2 is YYNGEE. The CDR3 extends over 16 amino acids. V was clipped by 5 bases and J by 4 bases; unmatched bases: 8. CDR3 sequence reads: CASSPGTGGYSDTQYF. The CDR3 DNA reads as TGTGCCAGCAGTCCTGGGACAGGGGGCTATTCAGATACGCAGTATTTT.

This chain uses TRBV7-8 with TRBJ1-3, with D unresolved. Trimming removed 1 base from V and 0 bases from J, with 4 bases in between. Germline V CDR1 and CDR2: SGHVS, FQNEAQ. The CDR3 spans 14 residues. The CDR3 loop is CASSLDSSGNTIYF. The CDR3 region has the DNA TGTGCCAGCAGCTTAGACAGCTCTGGAAACACCATATATTTT. The entire variable domain, with the rest obtained from reference TRBV7-8 and TRBJ1-3, is as follows: GAGVSQSPRYKVAKRGQDVALRCDPISGHVSLFWYQQALGQGPEFLTYFQNEAQLDKSGLPSDRFFAERPEGSVSTLKIQRTQQEDSAVYLCASSLDSSGNTIYFGEGSWLTVV.

This clone came up once. This rearrangement joins TRBV7-2 to TRBJ2-5, with 9 bases aligning to TRBD1. The germline CDR1 and CDR2 sequences are SGHTA and FQGNSA. This CDR3 region has 16 residues. J was trimmed by 5 bases and V by 5 bases; bases with no gene match: 12. The CDR3: CASSQRRTGDRETQYF. The CDR3 DNA reads as TGTGCCAGCAGCCAACGTCGGACAGGGGACCGCGAGACCCAGTACTTC.

This clone was found once. The chain joins TRBV13 to TRBJ2-5, with no clear D. V was clipped by 0 bases and J by 1 base, with 12 bases between them. The germline V gene encodes CDR1 PRHDT and CDR2 FYEKMQ (reference sequence). There are 16 residues in the CDR3. In DNA form, the CDR3 reads TGTGCCAGCAGCTTAGGAGGGCTCAACCTCCAAGAGACCCAGTACTTC. It encodes CASSLGGLNLQETQYF.

The chain employs TRBV6-6 and TRBJ2-1; D is possibly TRBD1 or TRBD2 (6 bases each). V dropped 5 bases and J dropped 5 bases, with 19 bases sitting between them. Germline values: CDR1 MNHNY, CDR2 SVGAGI (reference sequence). The CDR3 length is 16 residues. CDR3 protein: CASSKTGAIHNNEQFF. The CDR3 coding sequence is TGTGCCAGCAGTAAAACGGGGGCAATTCACAACAATGAGCAGTTCTTC.

This rearrangement joins TRBV6-5 to TRBJ1-2; 8 nucleotides line up with TRBD1. The V gene's germline CDR1 is MNHEY and CDR2 SVGAGI. The V and J ends lost 0 bases and 7 bases, in that order; junction bases with no gene match: 7. This CDR3 is built from 15 residues. CDR3 in amino acids: CASSYSGQGGVGYTF. The DNA for the CDR3 is TGTGCCAGCAGTTACTCCGGACAGGGAGGGGTTGGCTACACCTTC.

The sample holds one count of this clone. Different DNA sequences within this sample yield the same CDR3. This chain connects TRBV7-9 to TRBJ1-2; 7 positions match TRBD1. V lost 5 bases to trimming and J lost 4 bases; unmatched junction nucleotides: 4. From germline, CDR1 is SEHNR and CDR2 FQNEAQ (reference sequence). The CDR3 has 13 amino acids. The CDR3 DNA reads as TGTGCCAGCAGCCCGACAGGGACCTATGGCTACACCTTC. This translates into CASSPTGTYGYTF.

This sequence joins TRBV28 and TRBJ2-5; 7 bases are shared with TRBD2. The CDR3 is 17 residues long. Germline assignment: CDR1 MDHEN and CDR2 SYDVKM. Trimming took 3 bases from V and 2 from J; bases not matched to a gene: 12. The DNA of the CDR3 is TGTGCCAGCAGTTTCGTAGTGGGCCTAGCGGAGCAAGAGACCCAGTACTTC. Translation gives CASSFVVGLAEQETQYF.

The CDR3 spells CASSLGTGTNEQFF. Here the CDR3 DNA reads TGTGCCAGCAGCTTGGGGACAGGAACCAATGAGCAGTTCTTC. V gene TRBV11-2 combines with J gene TRBJ2-1; 8 bases fit TRBD1. V lost 3 bases, J lost 6 bases, and 4 bases stayed unmatched. From germline, CDR1 is SGHAT and CDR2 FQNNGV. This CDR3 region has 14 residues.

J is TRBJ1-2 and V is TRBV27, with D hard to call. The CDR3 covers 13 residues. V gave up 5 bases and J gave up 5 bases, with 12 bases separating them. Germline values: CDR1 MNHEY, CDR2 SMNVEV (reference sequence). The CDR3 here is CASSVGLWYGYTF. The DNA for the CDR3 is TGTGCCAGCAGTGTGGGGTTATGGTATGGCTACACCTTC.

The CDR3 reads CASRDGWGNEQFF. CDR3 coding DNA: TGTGCCAGCAGGGATGGGTGGGGCAATGAGCAGTTCTTC. V gene TRBV6-1 combines with J gene TRBJ2-1; D call uncertain. The CDR3 spans 13 residues. V gave up 6 bases and J gave up 6 bases, with 12 bases separating them. Germline-derived CDR1 and CDR2 are MNHNS and SASEGT.

The CDR3 DNA sequence: TGTGCCAGCAGCCCTCTGGGGGACACCATATATTTT. Protein sequence: CASSPLGDTIYF. The genes are TRBV5-8 and TRBJ1-3, with D perhaps matching TRBD1 (5 bases). Germline CDR1 is SGHTS and CDR2 is YDEGEE. Trimming stripped 4 bases from V and 8 bases from J, with 10 bases between. The CDR3 has 12 residues.

The chain has TRBV7-9 and TRBJ2-3; 9 positions agree with TRBD2. CDR1 is SEHNR and CDR2 is FQNEAQ in the germline V gene (reference sequence). CDR3 length: 16 residues. Trimming at V came to 2 bases and at J to 3 bases, leaving 6 bases not matched to a gene. The CDR3 protein is CASSLYSGRGTDTQYF. CDR3 DNA sequence: TGTGCCAGCAGCTTATATAGCGGGAGAGGTACAGATACGCAGTATTTT.

The rearrangement uses TRBV7-9 and TRBJ1-1, with unresolved D. This CDR3 comprises 12 residues. The V end lost 5 bases, the J end lost 4 bases, and 8 bases lay between the germline ends. CDR1 and CDR2 from the germline V gene are SEHNR and FQNEAQ (reference sequence). CDR3 loop: CASSQSGTEAFF. For the CDR3, the DNA is TGTGCCAGCAGCCAAAGCGGCACTGAAGCTTTCTTT.

This clone has a single count. The chain is built from TRBV27 and TRBJ2-7, with D perhaps given as TRBD1 or TRBD2 (6 bases each). CDR3 size: 13 residues. V shed 2 bases and J shed 7 bases, with 12 bases lying between them. Germline lookup yields CDR1 MNHEY and CDR2 SMNVEV (reference sequence). The CDR3 DNA reads as TGTGCCAGCAGTTTAACAGGGAGGAGGGAGCAGTACTTC. As protein: CASSLTGRREQYF.

The rearrangement links TRBV11-3 to TRBJ2-1, with 11 bases lining up with TRBD2. Germline CDR1 is SGHNT and CDR2 is YENEEA. Trimming cost V 5 bases and J 3 bases; bases outside gene matches: 6. This CDR3 has 16 residues. The DNA of the CDR3 is TGTGCCAGCAGCCCATCCCTAGCGGGAGGCTACAATGAGCAGTTCTTC. Translated: CASSPSLAGGYNEQFF.

The chain employs TRBV7-3 and TRBJ2-1; no clear D gene. V lost 1 base to trimming and J lost 0 bases, with 10 bases between them. The V gene's germline CDR1 is SGHTA and CDR2 FQGTGA. This CDR3 contains 16 residues. CDR3 sequence: CASSLNLRSSYNEQFF. The DNA of the CDR3 is TGTGCCAGCAGCTTAAATTTGCGGAGCTCCTACAATGAGCAGTTCTTC.

The chain is built from TRBV10-2 and TRBJ2-2; the D gene is possibly TRBD2 (5 bases). Germline V gene sequence: CDR1 WSHSY, CDR2 SAAADI. This CDR3 contains 13 residues. Trimming pared 8 bases from V and 8 bases from J, leaving 15 bases between. The DNA of the CDR3 is TGCGCCAGCGATAATACTAGATCAGGGGAGCTGTTTTTT. This codes for CASDNTRSGELFF.

The chain couples TRBV9 to TRBJ2-1, with 11 bases aligning to TRBD2. From germline, CDR1 is SGDLS and CDR2 YYNGEE. J was trimmed by 7 bases and V by 0 bases; bases with no gene match: 12. The CDR3 totals 18 residues. The CDR3 nucleotides read TGTGCCAGCAGCGTAGGGGCTGGAACTAGCGGGAGATGGAATGAGCAGTTCTTC. It yields the protein CASSVGAGTSGRWNEQFF.

The J gene is TRBJ1-2, the V gene TRBV6-6; D gene unclear. Trimming cost V 5 bases and J 2 bases, with 15 bases left between them. The germline CDR1 and CDR2 sequences are MNHNY and SVGAGI (reference sequence). This CDR3 is 15 amino acids long. Here the CDR3 reads CASSPGPYKNYGYTF. CDR3 in DNA: TGTGCCAGCAGTCCGGGCCCTTACAAAAACTATGGCTACACCTTC.

This clone appeared once. V and J are TRBV19 and TRBJ1-5; a possible D gene is TRBD1 (6 bases). Trimming left V 3 bases short and J 5 bases short, with 17 bases between. This CDR3 contains 16 residues. The germline V gene has CDR1 LNHDA and CDR2 SQIVND (reference sequence). CDR3: CASSMGGRLGYQPQHF. The DNA for the CDR3 is TGTGCCAGTAGTATGGGGGGCAGATTGGGCTATCAGCCCCAGCATTTT.

The chain employs TRBV2 and TRBJ1-5; D call uncertain. V was pared by 6 bases and J by 0 bases, with 9 bases between. Germline V gives CDR1 SNHLY, CDR2 FYNNEI. The CDR3 sequence is 14 residues long. In nucleotides, the CDR3 is TGTGCCAGCAGATTGATCGATAGCAATCAGCCCCAGCATTTT. It encodes CASRLIDSNQPQHF.